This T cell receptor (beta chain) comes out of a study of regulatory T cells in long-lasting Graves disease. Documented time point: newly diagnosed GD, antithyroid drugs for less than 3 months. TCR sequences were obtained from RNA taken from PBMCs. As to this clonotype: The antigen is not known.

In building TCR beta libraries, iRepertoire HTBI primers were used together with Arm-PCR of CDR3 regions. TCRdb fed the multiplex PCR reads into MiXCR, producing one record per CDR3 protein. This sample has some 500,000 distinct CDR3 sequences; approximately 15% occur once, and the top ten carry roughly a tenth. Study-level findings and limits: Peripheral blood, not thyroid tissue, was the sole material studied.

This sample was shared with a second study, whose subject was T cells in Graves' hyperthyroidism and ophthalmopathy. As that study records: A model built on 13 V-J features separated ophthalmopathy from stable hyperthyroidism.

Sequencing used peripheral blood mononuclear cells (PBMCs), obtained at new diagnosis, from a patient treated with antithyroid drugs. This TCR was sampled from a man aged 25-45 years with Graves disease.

This chain's CDR3 is CASSLSFYNEQFF. The DNA of the CDR3 is TGTGCCAGCAGTTTATCTTTCTACAATGAGCAGTTCTTC. This chain connects TRBV27 to TRBJ2-1, with D hard to call. V was shortened by 0 bases and J by 3 bases, with 3 bases between the two germline ends. The CDR3 is 13 amino acids. Germline V lookup: CDR1 MNHEY, CDR2 SMNVEV (reference sequence).